This is a list of T cell receptor beta chains from one sample in a study of resident and recirculating memory T cells in vitiligo. Clones were read by immunoSEQ multiplex PCR, and TCRdb kept only the in-frame ones, dropping some. Among about 76,000 clones listed, about 90% were seen once. The sample was blood. These TCRs come from a male donor with vitiligo. The conserved cysteine and the conserved F or W are not part of the CDR3 here. Fields, in order: V gene, clone size, J gene, CDR3 length, CDR3 protein. Part of the rows lack a size; the others show once, few, many or a class for expanded clones.

TRBV4-3	.	TRBJ2-7	14	ASSPRQSNYSYEQY
TRBV7-2	.	TRBJ2-1	14	ASSHMWESSYNEQF
TRBV13	.	TRBJ2-1	14	ASSLRAGGLYNEQF
TRBV5-8	once	TRBJ1-4	13	ASSSHRVLNEKLF
TRBV7-6	.	TRBJ1-1	12	ASSLNIKNTEAF
TRBV29-1	.	TRBJ2-3	10	SVERGGDTQY
TRBV7-2	.	TRBJ2-1	10	ASSPERESQF
TRBV2	few	TRBJ2-7	14	ASSLSGRGPSYEQY
TRBV19	once	TRBJ2-1	13	ASTSLAGEHNEQF
TRBV6-5	.	TRBJ2-7	12	ASSLQGNGWEQY
TRBV7-2	.	TRBJ2-1	14	ASSPQAGGPYNEQF
TRBV28	.	TRBJ2-3	13	ASTTAGALSSYEY
TRBV7-9	.	TRBJ1-1	9	ASSPLREAF
TRBV5-1	few	TRBJ1-1	13	ASSLAVGAGTEAF
TRBV7-3	.	TRBJ2-1	14	ASSSIPGLAHNEQF
TRBV4-2	.	TRBJ2-7	13	ASSQGGLADHEQY
TRBV28	.	TRBJ2-7	11	ASSLLDGVEQY
TRBV7-3	.	TRBJ2-5	13	ASSLTPSGSVTQY
TRBV7-2	once	TRBJ2-7	12	ASERVAGLYEQY
TRBV10-1	.	TRBJ1-1	10	ASSDGGAGAF
TRBV6-5	.	TRBJ2-3	12	ASSTLLAPDTQY
TRBV27	.	TRBJ2-7	10	ASGGIAYEQY
TRBV18	.	TRBJ2-5	12	ASSPGSGQETQY
TRBV6-5	once	TRBJ1-4	12	ASTRGQESEKLF
TRBV13	.	TRBJ2-1	14	ASSPPIKSSYNEQF
TRBV28	.	TRBJ2-2	15	ASRGSYRDINTGELF
TRBV7-3	.	TRBJ2-2	13	ASSLAGGNTGELF
TRBV27	.	TRBJ1-2	11	ASSLVGGGGYT
TRBV5-4	once	TRBJ2-2	10	ASSWTGGELF
TRBV27	.	TRBJ2-1	12	ASSFGGGHDEQF
TRBV29-1	once	TRBJ1-2	9	SGDWDYGYT